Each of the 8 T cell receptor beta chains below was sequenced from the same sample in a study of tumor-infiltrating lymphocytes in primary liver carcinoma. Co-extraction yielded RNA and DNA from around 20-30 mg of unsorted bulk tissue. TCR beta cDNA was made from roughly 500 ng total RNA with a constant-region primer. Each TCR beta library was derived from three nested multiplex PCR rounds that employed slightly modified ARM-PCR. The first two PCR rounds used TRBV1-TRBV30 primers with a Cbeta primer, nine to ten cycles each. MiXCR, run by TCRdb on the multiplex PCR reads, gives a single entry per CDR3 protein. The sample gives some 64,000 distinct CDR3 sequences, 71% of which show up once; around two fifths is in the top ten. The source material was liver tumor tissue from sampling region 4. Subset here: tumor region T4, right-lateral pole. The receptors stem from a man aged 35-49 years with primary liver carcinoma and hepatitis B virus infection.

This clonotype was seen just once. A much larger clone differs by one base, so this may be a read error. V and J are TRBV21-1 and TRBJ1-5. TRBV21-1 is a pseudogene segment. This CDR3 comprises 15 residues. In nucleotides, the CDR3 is TGTGCCAGCAGCAAACATGGGTATAGCAATCAGCCCCAGCATTTT. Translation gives CASSKHGYSNQPQHF.

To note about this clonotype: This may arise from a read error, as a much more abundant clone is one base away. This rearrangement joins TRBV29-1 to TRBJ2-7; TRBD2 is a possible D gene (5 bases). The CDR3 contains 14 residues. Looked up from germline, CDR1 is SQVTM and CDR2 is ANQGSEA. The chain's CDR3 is CSVKVGVRSYEKYF. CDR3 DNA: TGCAGCGTAAAAGTGGGAGTTCGATCATACGAGAAGTACTTC.

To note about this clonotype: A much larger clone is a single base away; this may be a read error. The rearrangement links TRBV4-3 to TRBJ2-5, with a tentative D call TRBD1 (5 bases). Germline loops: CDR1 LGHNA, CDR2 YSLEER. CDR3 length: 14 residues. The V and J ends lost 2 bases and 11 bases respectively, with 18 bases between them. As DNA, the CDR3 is TGCGCCAGCAGCCAACTCCTTAACAGGAGTGGGCAGTACTTC. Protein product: CASSQLLNRSGQYF.

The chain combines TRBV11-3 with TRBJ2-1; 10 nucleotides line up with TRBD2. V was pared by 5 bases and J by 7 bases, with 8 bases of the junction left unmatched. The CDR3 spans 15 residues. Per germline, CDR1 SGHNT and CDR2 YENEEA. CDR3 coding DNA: TGTGCCAGCAGCGACGGGACTAGCGAGATTAATGAGCAGTTCTTC. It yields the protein CASSDGTSEINEQFF. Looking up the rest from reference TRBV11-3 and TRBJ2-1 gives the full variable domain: EAGVVQSPRYKIIEKKQPVAFWCNPISGHNTLYWYLQNLGQGPELLIRYENEEAVDDSQLPKDRFSAERLKGVDSTLKIQPAELGDSAVYLCASSDGTSEINEQFFGPGTRLTVL.

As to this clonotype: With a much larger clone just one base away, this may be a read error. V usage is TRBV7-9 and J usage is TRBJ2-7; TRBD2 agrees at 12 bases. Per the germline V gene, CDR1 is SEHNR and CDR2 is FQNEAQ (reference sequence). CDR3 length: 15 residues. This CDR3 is CGSSQTSGSFYEQYF. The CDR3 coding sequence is TGTGGCAGCAGCCAGACTAGCGGGAGTTTCTACGAGCAGTACTTC.

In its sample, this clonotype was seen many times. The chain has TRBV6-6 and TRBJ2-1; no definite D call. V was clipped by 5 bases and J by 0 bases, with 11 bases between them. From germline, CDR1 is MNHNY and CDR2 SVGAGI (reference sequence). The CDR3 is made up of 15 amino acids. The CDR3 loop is CASSPWTDSYNEQFF. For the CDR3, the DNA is TGTGCCAGCAGTCCCTGGACGGACTCCTACAATGAGCAGTTCTTC.

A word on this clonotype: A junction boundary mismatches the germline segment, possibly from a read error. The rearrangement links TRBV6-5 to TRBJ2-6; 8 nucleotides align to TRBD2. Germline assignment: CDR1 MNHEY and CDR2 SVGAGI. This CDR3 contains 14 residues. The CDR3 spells CAGSSVAGGNVLTF. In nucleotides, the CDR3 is TGTGCCGGCAGTTCCGTCGCGGGGGGCAACGTACTGACTTTC.

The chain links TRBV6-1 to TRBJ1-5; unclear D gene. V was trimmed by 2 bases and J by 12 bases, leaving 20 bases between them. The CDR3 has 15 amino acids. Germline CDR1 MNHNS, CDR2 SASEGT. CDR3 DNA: TGTGCCAGCAGTGAAATCTCATATAGCAATCAACACCAGCATTTT. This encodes CASSEISYSNQHQHF.